The entry below describes one T cell receptor beta chain. As yet, its antigen is unknown. These data originate in a study of identical twins. Study-level points and caveats: Not following the same donors, the study drew its conclusions from cross-sectional statistical analysis. Twins showed weaker excess sharing in their beta out-of-frame sequences.

CDR3 length equals 14 residues. V was clipped by 0 bases and J by 2 bases, with 10 bases between them. Per the germline V gene, CDR1 is SQVTM and CDR2 is ANQGSEA. MiXCR, applied by TCRdb to the 5' RACE reads, yields one record per CDR3 protein. The table has some 500,000 distinct CDR3 sequences, 14% seen once; the top ten hold 0.4% to 0.55%. This sample was also put to use in a study of yellow fever vaccine responses in identical twins.

The V gene is TRBV29-1, the J gene TRBJ1-2; possibly TRBD1 for D (5 bases). Sequenced material: CD4+ T cells sorted from blood. The source of this sequence is a woman aged 18-29 years in good health. In DNA, the CDR3 is TGCAGCGTTGAAGACTGGCGGGGCAACTATGGCTACACCTTC. Its translation is CSVEDWRGNYGYTF.